Described below is a single T cell receptor (beta chain) sequence and its context. The sample comes from a study of cytomegalovirus exposure and HLA in healthy donors. CDR1 and CDR2 (germline): LNHNV, YYDKDF (reference sequence). The CDR3 is 15 amino acids. Trimming removed 11 bases from V and 0 bases from J, with 17 bases in between. PCR primers comprised 60 Vbeta and 13 Jbeta primers. Data came from immunoSEQ multiplex PCR; TCRdb stores just in-frame clones and leaves some out. The top ten clones hold under 25% of a sample with 92,000 or so clones, about two thirds of them seen once. The clonotype originates from a woman aged 45-59 years in good health and CMV-seropositive. The chain couples TRBV15 to TRBJ1-5; D may be TRBD1 (5 bases). The source material was PBMCs. CDR3 amino acids: CASRRGGYSNQPQHF. The CDR3, as DNA: TGTGCCTCTCGGCGTGGGGGGTATAGCAATCAGCCCCAGCATTTT.